Sequencing of this T cell receptor (beta chain) was carried out in a study of T cell responses to AZD1222 COVID-19 vaccine. On this clone: Antigen specificity is unknown.

TCRdb's copy holds only in-frame clones and misses some; the assay was immunoSEQ multiplex PCR. The table has some 54,000 clones, 87% seen once. The study's findings and limits: Researchers took repertoire samples only after the peak T cell response had come. In the spike-specific TCR repertoire, nearly half reportedly target unmutated variant regions. At 160-218 and 743-854, vaccine-associated CD4 TCRs were dominant, and they spanned spike.

The source of this sequence is an adult in good health. The starting material was peripheral blood, obtained on day 0 of AZD1222 vaccination.

This chain's CDR3 is CASSESGGPYNEQFF. The CDR3, as DNA: TGCGCCAGCAGTGAAAGCGGGGGACCCTACAATGAGCAGTTCTTC. This sequence joins TRBV10-1 and TRBJ2-1, with 8 bases aligning to TRBD2. J gave up 2 bases and V 3 bases, and 3 bases lay outside the gene matches. The germline CDR1 and CDR2 sequences are WNHNN and SYGVQD (reference sequence). This CDR3 contains 15 residues.